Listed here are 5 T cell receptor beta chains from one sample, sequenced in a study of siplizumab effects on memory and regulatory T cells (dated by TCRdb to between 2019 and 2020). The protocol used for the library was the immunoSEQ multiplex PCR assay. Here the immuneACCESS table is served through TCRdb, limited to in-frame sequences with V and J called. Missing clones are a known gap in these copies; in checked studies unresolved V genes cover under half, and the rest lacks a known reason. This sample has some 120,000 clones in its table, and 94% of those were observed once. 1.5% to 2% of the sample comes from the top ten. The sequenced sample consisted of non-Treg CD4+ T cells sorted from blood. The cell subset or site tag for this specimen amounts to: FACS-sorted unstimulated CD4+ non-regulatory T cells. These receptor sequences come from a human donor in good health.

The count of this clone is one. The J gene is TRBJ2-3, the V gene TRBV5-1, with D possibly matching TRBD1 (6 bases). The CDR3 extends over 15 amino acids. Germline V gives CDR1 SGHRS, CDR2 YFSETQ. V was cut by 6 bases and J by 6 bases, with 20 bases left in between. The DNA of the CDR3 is TGCGCCAGCAAACTTACAGGGAACGTTCAGGATACGCAGTATTTT. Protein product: CASKLTGNVQDTQYF.

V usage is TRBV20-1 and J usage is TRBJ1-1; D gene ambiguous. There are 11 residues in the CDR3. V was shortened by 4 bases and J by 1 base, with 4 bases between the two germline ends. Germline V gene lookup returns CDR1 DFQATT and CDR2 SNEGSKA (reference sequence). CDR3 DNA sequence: TGCAGTGCTACAGAGAACACTGAAGCTTTCTTT. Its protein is CSATENTEAFF.

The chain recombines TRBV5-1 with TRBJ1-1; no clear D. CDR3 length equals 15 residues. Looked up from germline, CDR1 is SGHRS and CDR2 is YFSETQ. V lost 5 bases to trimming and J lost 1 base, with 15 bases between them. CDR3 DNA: TGCGCCAGCAGTCTTGACCAGCCAGCGAACACTGAAGCTTTCTTT. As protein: CASSLDQPANTEAFF.

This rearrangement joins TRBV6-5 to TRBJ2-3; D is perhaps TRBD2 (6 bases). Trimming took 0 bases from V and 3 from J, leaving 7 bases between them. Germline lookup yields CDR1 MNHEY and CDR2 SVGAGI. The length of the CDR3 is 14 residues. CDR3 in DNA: TGTGCCAGCAGTTACTCTGGGGGGACAGATACGCAGTATTTT. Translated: CASSYSGGTDTQYF.

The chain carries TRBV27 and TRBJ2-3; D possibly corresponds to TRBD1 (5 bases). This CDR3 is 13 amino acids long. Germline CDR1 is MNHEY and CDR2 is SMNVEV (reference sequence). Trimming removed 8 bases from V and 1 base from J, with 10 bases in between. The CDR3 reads CASGATRTDTQYF. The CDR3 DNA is TGTGCCAGCGGGGCGACCCGCACAGATACGCAGTATTTT.